This T cell receptor beta chain was documented in a study of cytomegalovirus exposure and HLA in healthy donors. This CDR3 contains 16 residues. Germline CDR1 and CDR2: LGHNA and YNFKEQ. Trimming removed 0 bases from V and 7 bases from J, with 18 bases in between. Primers: 60 Vbeta forward and 13 Jbeta reverse. TCRdb's copy holds only in-frame clones and misses some; the assay was immunoSEQ multiplex PCR. Here the sample spans tens of thousands of clones, approximately 65% being singletons. Findings and caveats of the study: Roughly uniform sequencing depth across donors was assumed, possibly incorrectly.

A remark on this clone: What it binds is unknown.

Sequenced: PBMCs. This sequence was found in a man aged 25-45 years in good health and CMV-seronegative. The chain recombines TRBV4-2 with TRBJ1-2; D gene ambiguous. CDR3 amino acids: CASSQDFPDSTSGYTF. CDR3 coding DNA: TGTGCCAGCAGCCAAGATTTCCCGGACTCCACAAGTGGCTACACCTTC.